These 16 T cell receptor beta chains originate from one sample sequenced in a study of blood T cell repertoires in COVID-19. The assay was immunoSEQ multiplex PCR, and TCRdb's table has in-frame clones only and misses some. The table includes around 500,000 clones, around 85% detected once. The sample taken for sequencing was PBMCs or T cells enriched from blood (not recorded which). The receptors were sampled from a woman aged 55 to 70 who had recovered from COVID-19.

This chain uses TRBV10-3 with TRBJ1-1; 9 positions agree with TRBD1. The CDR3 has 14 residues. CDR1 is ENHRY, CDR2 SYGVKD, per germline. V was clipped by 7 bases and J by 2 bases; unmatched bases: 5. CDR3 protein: CAITLGQGNTEAFF. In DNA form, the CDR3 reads TGTGCCATCACCCTGGGACAGGGCAACACTGAAGCTTTCTTT.

The CDR3 loop is CASGLGGQGPYEQYF. The CDR3 DNA sequence: TGTGCTAGTGGTTTGGGAGGACAGGGGCCCTACGAGCAGTACTTC. The V and J genes are TRBV12-5 and TRBJ2-7, with TRBD1 matching over 9 bases. The germline V gene encodes CDR1 LGHNT and CDR2 FRNRAP. This CDR3 has 15 residues. V trimming: 1 base; J trimming: 2 bases; junction bases outside the gene matches: 3.

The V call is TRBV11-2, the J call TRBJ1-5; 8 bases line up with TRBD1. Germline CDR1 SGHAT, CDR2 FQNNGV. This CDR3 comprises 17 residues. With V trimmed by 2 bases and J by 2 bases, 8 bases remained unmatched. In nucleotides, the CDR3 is TGTGCCAGCAGCTTAACCCCCGGGACAGGAGGCAATCAGCCCCAGCATTTT. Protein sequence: CASSLTPGTGGNQPQHF.

This CDR3 is CATSSRDRGPEAFF. CDR3 in DNA: TGTGCCACCAGCTCGAGAGACAGGGGGCCTGAAGCTTTCTTT. The chain joins TRBV15 to TRBJ1-1; 10 nucleotides match TRBD1. V lost 5 bases and J lost 6; bases outside the gene matches: 6. The CDR3 is made up of 14 amino acids. Germline V gives CDR1 LNHNV, CDR2 YYDKDF (reference sequence).

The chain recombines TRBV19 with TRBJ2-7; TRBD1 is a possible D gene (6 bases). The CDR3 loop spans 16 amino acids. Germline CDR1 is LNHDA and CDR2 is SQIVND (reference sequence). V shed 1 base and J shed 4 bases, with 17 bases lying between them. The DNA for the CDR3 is TGTGCCAGTAGTATAGGGGGGCTAGGGCAGTTATACGAGCAGTACGTC. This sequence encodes CASSIGGLGQLYEQYV.

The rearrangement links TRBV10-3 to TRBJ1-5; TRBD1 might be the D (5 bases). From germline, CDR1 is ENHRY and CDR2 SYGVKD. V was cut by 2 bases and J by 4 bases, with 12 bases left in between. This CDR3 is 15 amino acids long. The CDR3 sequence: CAISEAQGLNQPQHF. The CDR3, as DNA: TGTGCCATCAGTGAGGCCCAGGGCCTTAATCAGCCCCAGCATTTT.

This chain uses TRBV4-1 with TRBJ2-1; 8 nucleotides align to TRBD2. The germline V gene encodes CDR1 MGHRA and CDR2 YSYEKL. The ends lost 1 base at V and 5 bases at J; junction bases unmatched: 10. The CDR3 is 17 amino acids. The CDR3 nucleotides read TGCGCCAGCAGCCAAGGGCCTTTGGGGCGGGGGGACAATGAGCAGTTCTTC. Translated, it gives CASSQGPLGRGDNEQFF.

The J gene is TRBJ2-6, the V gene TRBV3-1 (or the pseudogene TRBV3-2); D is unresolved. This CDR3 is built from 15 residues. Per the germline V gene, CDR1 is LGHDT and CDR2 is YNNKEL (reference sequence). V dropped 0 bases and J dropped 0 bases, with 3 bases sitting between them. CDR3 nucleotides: TGTGCCAGCAGCCAAGACCACTCTGGGGCCAACGTCCTGACTTTC. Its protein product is CASSQDHSGANVLTF.

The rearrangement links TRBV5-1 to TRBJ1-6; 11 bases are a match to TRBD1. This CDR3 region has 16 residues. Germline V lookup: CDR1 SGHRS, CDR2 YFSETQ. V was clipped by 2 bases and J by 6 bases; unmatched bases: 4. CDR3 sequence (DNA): TGCGCCAGCAGCTTTCGGACAGGGGGCGGTAATTCACCCCTCCACTTT. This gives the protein CASSFRTGGGNSPLHF.

The CDR3 sequence is CALGPEAFF. The CDR3 DNA is TGCGCCCTGGGCCCTGAAGCTTTCTTT. V gene TRBV5-1 combines with J gene TRBJ1-1; D gene unclear. This CDR3 comprises 9 residues. In germline, CDR1 is SGHRS, CDR2 YFSETQ. The V gene lost 10 bases and the J gene lost 6 bases, with 7 bases spanning the gap.

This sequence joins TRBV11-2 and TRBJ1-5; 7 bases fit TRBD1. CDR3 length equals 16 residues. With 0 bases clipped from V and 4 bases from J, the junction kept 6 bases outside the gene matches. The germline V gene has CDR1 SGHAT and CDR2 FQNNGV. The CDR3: CASSLEGTVLNQPQHF. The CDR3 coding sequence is TGTGCCAGCAGCTTAGAAGGGACAGTTCTAAATCAGCCCCAGCATTTT.

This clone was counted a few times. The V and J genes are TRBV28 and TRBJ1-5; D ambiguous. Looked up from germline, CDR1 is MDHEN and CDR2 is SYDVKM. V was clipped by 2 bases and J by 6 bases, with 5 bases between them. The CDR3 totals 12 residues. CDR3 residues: CASSLGRQPQHF. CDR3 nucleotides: TGTGCCAGCAGTTTAGGGCGTCAGCCCCAGCATTTT.

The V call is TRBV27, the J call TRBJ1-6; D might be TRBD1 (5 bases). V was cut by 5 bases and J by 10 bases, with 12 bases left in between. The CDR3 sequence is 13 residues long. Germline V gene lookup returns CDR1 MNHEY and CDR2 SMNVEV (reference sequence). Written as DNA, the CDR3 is TGTGCCAGCAGTAGGGAGGGACGATCACCCCTCCACTTT. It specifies CASSREGRSPLHF.

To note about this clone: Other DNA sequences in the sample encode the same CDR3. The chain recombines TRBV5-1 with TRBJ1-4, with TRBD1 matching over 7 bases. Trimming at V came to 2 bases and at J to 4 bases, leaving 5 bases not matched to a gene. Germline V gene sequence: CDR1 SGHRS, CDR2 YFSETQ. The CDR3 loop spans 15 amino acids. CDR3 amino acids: CASSLQGTINEKLFF. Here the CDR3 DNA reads TGCGCCAGCAGCTTACAGGGGACCATTAATGAAAAACTGTTTTTT.

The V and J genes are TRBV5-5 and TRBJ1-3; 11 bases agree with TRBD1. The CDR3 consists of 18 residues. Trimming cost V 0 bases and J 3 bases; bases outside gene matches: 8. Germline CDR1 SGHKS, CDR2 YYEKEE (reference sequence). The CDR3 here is CASSLAVGGQGDGNTIYF. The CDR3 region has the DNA TGTGCCAGCAGCTTGGCTGTAGGGGGACAGGGGGATGGAAACACCATATATTTT. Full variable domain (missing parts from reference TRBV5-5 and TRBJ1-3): DAGVTQSPTHLIKTRGQQVTLRCSPISGHKSVSWYQQVLGQGPQFIFQYYEKEERGRGNFPDRFSARQFPNYSSELNVNALLLGDSALYLCASSLAVGGQGDGNTIYFGEGSWLTVV.

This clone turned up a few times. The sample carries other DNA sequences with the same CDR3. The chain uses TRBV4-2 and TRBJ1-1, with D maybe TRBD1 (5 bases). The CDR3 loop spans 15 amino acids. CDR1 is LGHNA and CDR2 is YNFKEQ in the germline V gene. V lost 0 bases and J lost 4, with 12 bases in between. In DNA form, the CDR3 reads TGTGCCAGCAGCCAAGATCCGGGGGTTGGCACTGAAGCTTTCTTT. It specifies CASSQDPGVGTEAFF.